These 3 T cell receptor beta chains were all obtained from the same sample, sequenced in a study of blood T cell repertoires in COVID-19 (dated by TCRdb to 2019 to 2021). The library came from the immunoSEQ multiplex PCR assay. The source is immuneACCESS, and TCRdb retained only in-frame sequences with V and J called. Part of the clones is not carried over; for the studies checked, unresolved V genes explain less than half of this, and the remainder is unexplained. This sample lists a few hundred thousand clones; around 87% were detected once. The ten largest make up roughly 4% of the sample. The specimen sequenced was peripheral blood. The receptors come from a woman in her fifties or sixties with active or convalescent COVID-19.

The chain has TRBV11-3 and TRBJ1-1, with 8 bases that match TRBD1. The ends lost 3 bases at V and 8 bases at J; junction bases unmatched: 8. Per the germline V gene, CDR1 is SGHNT and CDR2 is YENEEA. The CDR3 spans 14 residues. The CDR3 loop is CASSLTGQGEEAFF. Written as DNA, the CDR3 is TGTGCCAGCAGCTTGACCGGACAGGGCGAAGAAGCTTTCTTT.

This clone has just one count. The chain carries TRBV27 and TRBJ2-7, with TRBD1 identical over 8 bases. The CDR3 has 14 residues. The germline gives CDR1 MNHEY, CDR2 SMNVEV (reference sequence). J lost 2 bases, V lost 5 bases, and 5 bases had no gene match. The CDR3, as DNA: TGTGCCAGCAGTCTACAGGGGGTCCCCTACGAGCAGTACTTC. Its translation is CASSLQGVPYEQYF.

V and J are TRBV4-3 and TRBJ2-5, with 9 bases matching TRBD2. Trimming took 0 bases from V and 1 from J; bases not matched to a gene: 9. Germline V gives CDR1 LGHNA, CDR2 YSLEER. The CDR3 covers 18 residues. CDR3 amino acids: CASSQDWAGSGGQETQYF. CDR3 bases: TGCGCCAGCAGCCAAGATTGGGCGGGTAGCGGGGGCCAAGAGACCCAGTACTTC.